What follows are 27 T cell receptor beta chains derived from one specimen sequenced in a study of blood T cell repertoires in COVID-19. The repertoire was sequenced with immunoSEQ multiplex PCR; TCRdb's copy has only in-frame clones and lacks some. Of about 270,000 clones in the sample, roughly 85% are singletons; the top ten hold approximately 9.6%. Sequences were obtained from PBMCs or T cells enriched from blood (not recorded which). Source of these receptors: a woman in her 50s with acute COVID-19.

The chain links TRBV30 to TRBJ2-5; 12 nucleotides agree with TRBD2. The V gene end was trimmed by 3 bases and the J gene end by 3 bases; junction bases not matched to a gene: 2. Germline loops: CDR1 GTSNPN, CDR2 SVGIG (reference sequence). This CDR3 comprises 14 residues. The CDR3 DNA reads TGTGCCTGGAGGACTAGCGGGGGTAAAGAGACCCAGTACTTC. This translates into CAWRTSGGKETQYF.

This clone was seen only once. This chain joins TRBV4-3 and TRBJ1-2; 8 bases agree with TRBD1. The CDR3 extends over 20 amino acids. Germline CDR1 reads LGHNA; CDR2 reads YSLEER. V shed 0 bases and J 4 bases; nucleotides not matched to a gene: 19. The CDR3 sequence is CASSQEEIGQGQYVLYGYTF. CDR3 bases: TGCGCCAGCAGCCAAGAAGAAATAGGACAGGGCCAATATGTTCTCTATGGCTACACCTTC.

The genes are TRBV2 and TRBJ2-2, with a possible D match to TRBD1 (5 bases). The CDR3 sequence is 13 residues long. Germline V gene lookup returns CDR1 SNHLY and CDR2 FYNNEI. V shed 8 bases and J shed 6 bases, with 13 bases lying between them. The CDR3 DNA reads TGTGCCAGCCTGGGGCTGGTCCCCGGGGAGCTGTTTTTT. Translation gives CASLGLVPGELFF.

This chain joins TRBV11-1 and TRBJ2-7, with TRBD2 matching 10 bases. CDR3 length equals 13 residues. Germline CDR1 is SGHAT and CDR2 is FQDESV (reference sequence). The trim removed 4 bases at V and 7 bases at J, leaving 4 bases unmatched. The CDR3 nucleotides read TGTGCCAGCAGCTCGGGACTAGCGTCTGAGCAGTACTTC. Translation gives CASSSGLASEQYF.

The CDR3 nucleotides are TGTGCCAGCAGCCAAGATCCTTCCCTTGAAGCGGGCGAGACCCAGTACTTC. It is translated as CASSQDPSLEAGETQYF. V usage is TRBV3-1 (or the pseudogene TRBV3-2) and J usage is TRBJ2-5; D possibly corresponds to TRBD2 (6 bases). V was cut by 0 bases and J by 5 bases, with 19 bases left in between. This CDR3 spans 17 amino acids. Germline CDR1 LGHDT, CDR2 YNNKEL (reference sequence).

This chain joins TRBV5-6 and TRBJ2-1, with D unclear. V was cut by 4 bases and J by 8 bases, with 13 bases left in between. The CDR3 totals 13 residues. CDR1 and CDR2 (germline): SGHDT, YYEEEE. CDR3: CASSAYLGDEQFF. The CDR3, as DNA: TGTGCCAGCAGCGCCTACTTGGGCGATGAGCAGTTCTTC.

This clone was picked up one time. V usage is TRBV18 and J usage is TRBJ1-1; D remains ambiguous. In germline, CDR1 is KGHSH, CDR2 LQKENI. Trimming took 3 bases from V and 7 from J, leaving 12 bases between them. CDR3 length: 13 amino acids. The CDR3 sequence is CASSPVGQDEAFF. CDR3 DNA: TGTGCCAGCTCACCTGTGGGCCAGGATGAAGCTTTCTTT.

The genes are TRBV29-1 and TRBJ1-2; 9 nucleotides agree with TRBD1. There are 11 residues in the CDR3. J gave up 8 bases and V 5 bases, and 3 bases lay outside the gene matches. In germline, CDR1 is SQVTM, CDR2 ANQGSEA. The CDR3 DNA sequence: TGCAGCGTTTGGACAGGGGAAGGCTACACCTTC. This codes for CSVWTGEGYTF.

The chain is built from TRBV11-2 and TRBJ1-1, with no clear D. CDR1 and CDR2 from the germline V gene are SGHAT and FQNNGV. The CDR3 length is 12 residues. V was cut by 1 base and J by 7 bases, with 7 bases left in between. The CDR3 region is CASSLAGLEAFF. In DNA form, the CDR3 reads TGTGCCAGCAGCTTAGCAGGTCTTGAAGCTTTCTTT.

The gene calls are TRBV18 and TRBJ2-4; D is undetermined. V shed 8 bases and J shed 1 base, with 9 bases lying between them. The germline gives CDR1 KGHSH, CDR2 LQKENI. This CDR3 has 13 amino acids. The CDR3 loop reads CASAESAKNIQYF. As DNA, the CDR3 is TGTGCCAGCGCAGAAAGTGCCAAAAACATTCAGTACTTC.

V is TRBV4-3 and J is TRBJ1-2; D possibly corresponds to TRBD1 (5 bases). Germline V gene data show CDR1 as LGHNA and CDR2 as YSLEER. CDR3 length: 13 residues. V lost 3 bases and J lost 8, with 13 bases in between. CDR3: CASSHEGAGGYTF. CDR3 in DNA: TGCGCCAGCAGCCACGAAGGGGCCGGGGGCTACACCTTC.

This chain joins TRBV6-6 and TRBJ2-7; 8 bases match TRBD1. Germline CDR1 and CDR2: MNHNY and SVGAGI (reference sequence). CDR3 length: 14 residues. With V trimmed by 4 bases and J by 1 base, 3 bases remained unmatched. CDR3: CASSSGQGSYEQYF. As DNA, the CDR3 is TGTGCCAGCAGTTCAGGACAGGGTTCCTACGAGCAGTACTTC.

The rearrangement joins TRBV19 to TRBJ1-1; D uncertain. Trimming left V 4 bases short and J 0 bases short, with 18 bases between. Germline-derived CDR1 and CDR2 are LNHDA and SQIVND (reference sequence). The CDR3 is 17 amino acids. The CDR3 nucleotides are TGTGCCAGTAGTAGGGTGGAGGGCAGACTTATGAACACTGAAGCTTTCTTT. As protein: CASSRVEGRLMNTEAFF.

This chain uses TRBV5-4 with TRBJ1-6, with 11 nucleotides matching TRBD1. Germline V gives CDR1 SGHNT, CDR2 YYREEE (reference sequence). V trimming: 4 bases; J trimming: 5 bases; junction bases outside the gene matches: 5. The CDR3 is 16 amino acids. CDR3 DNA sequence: TGTGCCAGCAGCAACCGGGACAGGGGGGATAATTCACCCCTCCACTTT. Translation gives CASSNRDRGDNSPLHF.

The CDR3 coding sequence is TGTGCCAGCAGCTTAGCGGGAGGGGGGGATGAGCAGTTCTTC. It yields the protein CASSLAGGGDEQFF. The chain combines TRBV7-9 with TRBJ2-1, with a weak D call TRBD2 (7 bases). The germline CDR1 and CDR2 sequences are SEHNR and FQNEAQ (reference sequence). V was shortened by 0 bases and J by 8 bases, with 11 bases between the two germline ends. The CDR3 length is 14 residues.

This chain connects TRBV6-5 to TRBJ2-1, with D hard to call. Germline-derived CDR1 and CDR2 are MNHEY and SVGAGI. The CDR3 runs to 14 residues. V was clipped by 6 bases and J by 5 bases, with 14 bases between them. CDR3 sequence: CASRDQVRNNEQFF. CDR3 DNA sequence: TGTGCCAGCAGGGATCAGGTTCGGAACAATGAGCAGTTCTTC.

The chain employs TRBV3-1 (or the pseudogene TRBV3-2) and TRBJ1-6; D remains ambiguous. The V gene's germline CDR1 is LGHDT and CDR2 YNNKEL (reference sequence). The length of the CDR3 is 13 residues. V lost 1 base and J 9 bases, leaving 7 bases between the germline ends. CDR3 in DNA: TGTGCCAGCAGCCAAGTTTCAGTTTCACCCCTCCACTTT. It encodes CASSQVSVSPLHF.

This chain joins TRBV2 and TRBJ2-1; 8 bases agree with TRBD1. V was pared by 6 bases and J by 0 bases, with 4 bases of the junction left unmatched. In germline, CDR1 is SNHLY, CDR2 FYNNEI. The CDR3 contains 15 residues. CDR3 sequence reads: CASRDRGISYNEQFF. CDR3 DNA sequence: TGTGCCAGCAGAGACAGGGGAATCTCCTACAATGAGCAGTTCTTC.

The CDR3 sequence: CASSPWTSGGEDTQYF. The CDR3 DNA is TGTGCCAGCAGCCCCTGGACTAGCGGGGGGGAAGATACGCAGTATTTT. The rearrangement joins TRBV11-3 to TRBJ2-3; 15 bases match TRBD2. The germline CDR1 and CDR2 sequences are SGHNT and YENEEA. The CDR3 contains 16 residues. V was pared by 5 bases and J by 5 bases, with 5 bases of the junction left unmatched.

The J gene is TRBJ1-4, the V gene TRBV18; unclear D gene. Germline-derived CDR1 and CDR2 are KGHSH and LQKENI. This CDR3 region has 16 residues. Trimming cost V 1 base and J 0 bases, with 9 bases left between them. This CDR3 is CASSPRQISTNEKLFF. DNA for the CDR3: TGTGCCAGCTCACCACGTCAGATTTCAACTAATGAAAAACTGTTTTTT.

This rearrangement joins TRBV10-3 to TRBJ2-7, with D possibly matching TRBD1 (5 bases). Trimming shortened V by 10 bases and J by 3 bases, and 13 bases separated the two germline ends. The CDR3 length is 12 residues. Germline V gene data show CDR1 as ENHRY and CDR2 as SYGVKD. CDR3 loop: CATAEDNYEQYF. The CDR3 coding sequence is TGTGCCACAGCCGAGGACAACTACGAGCAGTACTTC.

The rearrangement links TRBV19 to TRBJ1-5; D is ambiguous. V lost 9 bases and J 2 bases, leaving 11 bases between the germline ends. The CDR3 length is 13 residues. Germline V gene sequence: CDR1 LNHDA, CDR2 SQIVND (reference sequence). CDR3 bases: TGTGCCAGGAGAAGAGGTGGCAATCAGCCCCAGCATTTT. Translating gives CARRRGGNQPQHF.

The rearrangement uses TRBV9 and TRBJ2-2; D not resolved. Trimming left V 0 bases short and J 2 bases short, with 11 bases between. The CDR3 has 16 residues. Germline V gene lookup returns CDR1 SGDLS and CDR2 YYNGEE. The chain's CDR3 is CASSVGSTPNTGELFF. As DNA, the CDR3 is TGTGCCAGCAGCGTAGGGAGTACCCCAAACACCGGGGAGCTGTTTTTT.

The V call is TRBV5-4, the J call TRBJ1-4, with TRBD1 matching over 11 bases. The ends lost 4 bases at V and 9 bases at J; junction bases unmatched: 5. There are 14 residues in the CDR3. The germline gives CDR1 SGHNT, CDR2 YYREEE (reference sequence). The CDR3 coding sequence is TGTGCCAGCAGCCAGGGACAGGGGGGGAAAAAACTGTTTTTT. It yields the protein CASSQGQGGKKLFF.

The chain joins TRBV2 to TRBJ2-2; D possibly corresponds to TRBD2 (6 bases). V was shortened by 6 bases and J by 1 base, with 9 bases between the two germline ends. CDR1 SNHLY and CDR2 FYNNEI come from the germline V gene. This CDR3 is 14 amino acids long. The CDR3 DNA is TGTGCCAGCAGACAGCGGGTGAACACCGGGGAGCTGTTTTTT. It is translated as CASRQRVNTGELFF.

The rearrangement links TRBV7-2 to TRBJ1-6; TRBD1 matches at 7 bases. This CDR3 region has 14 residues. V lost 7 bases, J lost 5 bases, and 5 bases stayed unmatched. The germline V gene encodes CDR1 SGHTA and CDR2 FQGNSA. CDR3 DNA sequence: TGTGCCAGCACCCGGACAGGCGATAATTCACCCCTCCACTTT. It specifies CASTRTGDNSPLHF.

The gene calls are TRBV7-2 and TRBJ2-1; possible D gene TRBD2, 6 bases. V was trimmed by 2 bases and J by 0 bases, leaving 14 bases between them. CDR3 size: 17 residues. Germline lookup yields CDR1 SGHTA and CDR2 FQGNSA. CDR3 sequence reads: CASSLRSSAVSYNEQFF. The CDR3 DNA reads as TGTGCCAGCAGCTTACGATCTAGCGCCGTCTCCTACAATGAGCAGTTCTTC.